The 15 T cell receptor beta chains below all came from one sample that was sequenced in a study of cytomegalovirus exposure and HLA in healthy donors. The PCR used 60 Vbeta and 13 Jbeta primers. The data were produced by immunoSEQ multiplex PCR, yet TCRdb's version contains in-frame clones alone and is incomplete. The sample contains 180,000 or so clones, 80% to 90% of which appear only once. The sequencing input was PBMCs. The receptor set was obtained from a man younger than 30 in good health and CMV-seropositive.

The chain links TRBV7-7 to TRBJ2-1, with D maybe TRBD2 (5 bases). The CDR3 is 15 residues long. Looked up from germline, CDR1 is SSHAT and CDR2 is FNYEAQ (reference sequence). Trimming cost V 3 bases and J 5 bases, with 14 bases left between them. The CDR3 region is CASSLRAGRNNEQFF. The CDR3 region has the DNA TGTGCCAGCAGCTTGAGGGCCGGACGAAACAATGAGCAGTTCTTC.

In its sample, this clone was seen once. The rearrangement links TRBV28 to TRBJ2-5, with no clear D. TRBJ2-7 matches the DNA end more closely, so the J call is doubtful. The germline CDR1 and CDR2 sequences are MDHEN and SYDVKM. This CDR3 spans 12 amino acids. The CDR3 DNA sequence: TGTGCCAGCAGTTTATCCGGGTACGAGCAGTACTTC. Amino acids: CASSLSGYEQYF.

With regard to this clone: Other DNA sequences in this sample translate to the same CDR3. The chain employs TRBV9 and TRBJ1-1; D call uncertain. V shed 2 bases and J shed 5 bases, with 13 bases lying between them. Germline V lookup: CDR1 SGDLS, CDR2 YYNGEE. The CDR3 totals 14 residues. CDR3 residues: CASSVGGLGTEAFF. CDR3 coding DNA: TGTGCCAGCAGCGTTGGTGGACTTGGGACTGAAGCTTTCTTT. Full variable domain (rest looked up from reference TRBV9 and TRBJ1-1): DSGVTQTPKHLITATGQRVTLRCSPRSGDLSVYWYQQSLDQGLQFLIQYYNGEERAKGNILERFSAQQFPDLHSELNLSSLELGDSALYFCASSVGGLGTEAFFGQGTRLTVV.

DNA of the CDR3: TGTGCCAGCAGCACCACTAGCTACGAGCAGTACTTC. It specifies CASSTTSYEQYF. The chain employs TRBV7-9 and TRBJ2-7; TRBD2 might be the D (5 bases). V dropped 5 bases and J dropped 3 bases, with 8 bases sitting between them. This CDR3 has 12 residues. Germline V CDR1 and CDR2: SEHNR, FQNEAQ (reference sequence).

This chain uses TRBV27 with TRBJ1-1, with TRBD1 matching over 7 bases. CDR1 is MNHEY, CDR2 SMNVEV, per germline (reference sequence). The CDR3 sequence is 14 residues long. V trimming: 6 bases; J trimming: 0 bases; junction bases outside the gene matches: 4. As DNA, the CDR3 is TGTGCCAGCAGCCCCGGGACAGTGAACACTGAAGCTTTCTTT. Translated, it gives CASSPGTVNTEAFF.

This clone was seen a single time. The chain carries TRBV30 and TRBJ2-1; 10 bases line up with TRBD2. In germline, CDR1 is GTSNPN, CDR2 SVGIG (reference sequence). CDR3 length equals 14 residues. Unmatched junction bases numbered 0, after V lost 4 bases and J lost 0 bases. The CDR3 DNA follows: TGTGCCTGGACTAGCGGGGGCTCCTACAATGAGCAGTTCTTC. This translates into CAWTSGGSYNEQFF.

The chain carries TRBV10-3 and TRBJ2-7; no definite D call. The CDR3 is 14 amino acids. Looked up from germline, CDR1 is ENHRY and CDR2 is SYGVKD. Trimming stripped 0 bases from V and 6 bases from J, with 12 bases between. CDR3 amino acids: CAISESGETGEQYF. CDR3 sequence (DNA): TGTGCCATCAGTGAGTCTGGCGAGACGGGCGAGCAGTACTTC.

The chain has TRBV9 and TRBJ2-7, with 8 bases lining up with TRBD1. CDR3 length: 16 amino acids. With 0 bases clipped from V and 3 bases from J, the junction kept 8 bases outside the gene matches. Germline CDR1 and CDR2: SGDLS and YYNGEE. Here the CDR3 DNA reads TGTGCCAGCAGCGTAGCTCCGACAGGGGCCGGCTACGAGCAGTACTTC. Its translation is CASSVAPTGAGYEQYF.

This clone was picked up one time. This chain connects TRBV30 to TRBJ2-5; 7 nucleotides align to TRBD2. Germline V gene lookup returns CDR1 GTSNPN and CDR2 SVGIG (reference sequence). With 3 bases clipped from V and 5 bases from J, the junction kept 6 bases outside the gene matches. There are 13 residues in the CDR3. CDR3 coding DNA: TGTGCCTGGAGCGGGAGGAGGTGGGAGACCCAGTACTTC. Protein sequence: CAWSGRRWETQYF.

This sequence joins TRBV19 and TRBJ1-1; D is undetermined. Trimming took 0 bases from V and 9 from J, leaving 8 bases between them. From germline, CDR1 is LNHDA and CDR2 SQIVND (reference sequence). The CDR3 is made up of 12 amino acids. CDR3 DNA: TGTGCCAGTAGTATAGAGCCGGGAAAAGCTTTCTTT. As protein: CASSIEPGKAFF.

The CDR3 is CASINQDNYGYTF. CDR3 DNA: TGTGCCAGTATTAACCAGGATAACTATGGCTACACCTTC. V is TRBV19 and J is TRBJ1-2; D uncertain. Germline CDR1 reads LNHDA; CDR2 reads SQIVND (reference sequence). The CDR3 covers 13 residues. Trimming left V 7 bases short and J 1 base short, with 10 bases between.

This chain joins TRBV11-2 and TRBJ2-7, with D tentatively TRBD1 (5 bases). CDR1 is SGHAT, CDR2 FQNNGV, per germline. V dropped 5 bases and J dropped 6 bases, with 14 bases sitting between them. This CDR3 comprises 13 residues. Here the CDR3 reads CASSPSTGAEQYF. The DNA for the CDR3 is TGTGCCAGCAGCCCATCTACAGGAGCCGAGCAGTACTTC.

The chain couples TRBV7-9 to TRBJ1-1, with 10 positions matching TRBD1. The V segment lost 5 bases and the J segment 3 bases; nucleotides outside the gene matches: 15. The CDR3 has 18 residues. The germline gives CDR1 SEHNR, CDR2 FQNEAQ (reference sequence). CDR3 sequence: CASSHLQDRGPEDTEAFF. The CDR3 region has the DNA TGTGCCAGCAGCCACCTACAAGACAGGGGGCCTGAAGACACTGAAGCTTTCTTT.

This sequence joins TRBV7-9 and TRBJ2-3; TRBD1 matches 9 bases. The CDR3 runs to 16 residues. Losses at the gene ends were 0 bases for V and 6 bases for J; bases not matched to a gene: 7. CDR1 and CDR2 (germline): SEHNR, FQNEAQ (reference sequence). CDR3 nucleotide sequence: TGTGCCAGCAGCTTAGCCCGACAGGGGGAGGGGGATACGCAGTATTTT. It encodes CASSLARQGEGDTQYF.

In its sample, this clone was seen once. The chain carries TRBV15 and TRBJ1-2; TRBD1 matches at 11 bases. The trim removed 6 bases at V and 11 bases at J, leaving 11 bases unmatched. CDR1 is LNHNV and CDR2 is YYDKDF in the germline V gene (reference sequence). The CDR3 contains 14 residues. CDR3 sequence reads: CATRQSSGTGGYTF. The DNA of the CDR3 is TGTGCCACCAGACAGTCCTCCGGGACAGGGGGTTACACCTTC.